The sequence of this T cell receptor beta chain was determined in a study of cytomegalovirus exposure and HLA in healthy donors. For the study at large: In terms of ancestry, the Caucasian-associated cluster contained 75% to 85% of the approximately 420 genotyped donors.

Trimming took off 5 bases at V and 2 bases at J, with 9 bases between the two ends. The length of the CDR3 is 14 residues. CDR1 and CDR2 (germline): SGHTA, FQGTGA. Amplification used 60 Vbeta primers and 13 Jbeta primers. In the original processing: A follow-up analysis tallied tens of millions of unique TCR beta chains, roughly 11 million shared. Sequenced by immunoSEQ multiplex PCR; TCRdb stores in-frame clones only, minus some. V, J and clone size derive from that table, while D and trimming were established from the DNA sequence. The sample records about 200,000 clones, 70% to 80% being singletons. This clone was counted a few times. Antigen: not known. Whole-study results and caveats: TCR association rates varied by HLA locus in a later analysis, with DRB1 highest and HLA-C lowest.

The chain has TRBV7-3 and TRBJ2-2; D unclear. Sequences were obtained from PBMCs. This receptor was obtained from a male donor in good health and CMV-seronegative. Written as DNA, the CDR3 is TGTGCCAGCAGCGCGTATCTTAACACCGGGGAGCTGTTTTTT. This translates into CASSAYLNTGELFF.